This T cell receptor (beta chain) was observed in a study of T cell responses to AZD1222 COVID-19 vaccine. Study details: Both about-4-week and about-12-week second-dose recipients were combined. Regarding the study as a whole: Per reports, nearly half of all spike-specific TCRs target regions that are unmutated in variants. Repertoires in all cases were sampled only once the peak T cell response had passed.

CDR1 SGHTS and CDR2 YDEGEE come from the germline V gene. The ends were cut back, 1 base at V and 1 base at J, with 6 bases in the middle. This CDR3 spans 14 amino acids. Clones were read by immunoSEQ multiplex PCR, and TCRdb kept only the in-frame ones, dropping some. The sample lists some 200,000 clones, more than 80% occurring once. Turning to this clone: No antigen is known for it.

This chain uses TRBV5-8 with TRBJ1-5; unclear D gene. The receptor's source is an adult in good health. The sequencing here drew on peripheral blood, taken on day 0 of AZD1222 vaccination. For the CDR3, the DNA is TGTGCCAGCAGCTTGCTGGTGAGCAATCAGCCCCAGCATTTT. Its translation is CASSLLVSNQPQHF.